The T cell receptor beta chain described here comes from a study of T cells in tuberculosis. At the level of the study: In South Africa, adults with active tuberculosis were compared with IGRA-negative and latently infected IGRA-positive adolescents. Findings and caveats of the study: Cases with active tuberculosis were adults, while controls were adolescents.

Germline V gives CDR1 SGHAT, CDR2 FQNNGV. With 5 bases removed from V and 1 base from J, the gap between germline ends came to 18 bases. This CDR3 contains 17 residues. Measured with immunoSEQ multiplex PCR; TCRdb has only the in-frame clones, and not every one. The sample shows tens of thousands of clones, roughly 94% of them seen only once. Time point of the sample: new active TB diagnosis, blood taken before or within 7 days of starting treatment. Of note for this clone: Antigen specificity is unknown.

The rearrangement links TRBV11-2 to TRBJ2-1; TRBD2 might be the D (6 bases). The starting material was PBMCs, obtained at tuberculosis diagnosis. The sequence was collected from an adult with tuberculosis. The CDR3 sequence is CASSPWSSGQSYNEQFF. CDR3 DNA: TGTGCCAGCAGCCCCTGGTCGAGCGGGCAATCCTACAATGAGCAGTTCTTC.